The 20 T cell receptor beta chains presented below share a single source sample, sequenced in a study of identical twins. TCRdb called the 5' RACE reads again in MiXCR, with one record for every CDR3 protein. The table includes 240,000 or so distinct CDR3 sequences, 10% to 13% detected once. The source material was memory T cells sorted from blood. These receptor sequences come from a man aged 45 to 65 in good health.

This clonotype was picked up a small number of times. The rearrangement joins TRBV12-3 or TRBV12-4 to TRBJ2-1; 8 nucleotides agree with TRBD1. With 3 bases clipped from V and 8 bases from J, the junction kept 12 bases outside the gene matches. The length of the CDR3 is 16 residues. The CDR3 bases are TGTGCCAGCAGTTTTCTGTCTGGGGCAGGGGGCGATGAGCAGTTCTTC. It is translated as CASSFLSGAGGDEQFF.

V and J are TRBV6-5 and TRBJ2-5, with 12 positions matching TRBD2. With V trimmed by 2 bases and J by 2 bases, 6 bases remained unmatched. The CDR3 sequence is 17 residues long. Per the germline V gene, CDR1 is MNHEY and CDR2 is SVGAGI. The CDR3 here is CASSYGRLAGDQETQYF. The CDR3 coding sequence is TGTGCCAGCAGTTACGGGAGACTAGCGGGGGATCAAGAGACCCAGTACTTC.

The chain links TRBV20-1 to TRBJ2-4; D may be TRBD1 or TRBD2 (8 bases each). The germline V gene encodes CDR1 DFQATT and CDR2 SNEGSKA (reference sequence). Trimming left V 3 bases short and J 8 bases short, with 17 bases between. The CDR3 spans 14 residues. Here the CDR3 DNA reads TGCAGTGCTAGTAGTAGCGGGACAGGATACATTCAGTACTTC. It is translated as CSASSSGTGYIQYF.

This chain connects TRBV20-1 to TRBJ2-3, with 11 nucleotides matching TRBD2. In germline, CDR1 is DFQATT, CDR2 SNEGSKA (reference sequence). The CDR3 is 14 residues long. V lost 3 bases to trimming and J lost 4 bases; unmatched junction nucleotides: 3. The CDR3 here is CSARDSGRADTQYF. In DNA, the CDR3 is TGCAGTGCTAGGGATAGCGGGAGGGCAGATACGCAGTATTTT.

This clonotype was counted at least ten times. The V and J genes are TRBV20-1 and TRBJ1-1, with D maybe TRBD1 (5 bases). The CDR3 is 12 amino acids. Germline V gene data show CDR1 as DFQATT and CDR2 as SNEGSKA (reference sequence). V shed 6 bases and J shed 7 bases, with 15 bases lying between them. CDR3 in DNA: TGCAGTGCGGATGGGGGGAATATTGAAGCTTTCTTT. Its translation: CSADGGNIEAFF.

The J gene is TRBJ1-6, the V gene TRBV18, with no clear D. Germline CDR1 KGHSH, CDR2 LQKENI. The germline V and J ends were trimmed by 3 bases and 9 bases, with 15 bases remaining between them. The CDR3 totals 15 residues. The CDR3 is CASSPSTFGASPLHF. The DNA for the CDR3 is TGTGCCAGCTCACCTTCGACGTTCGGAGCTTCACCCCTCCACTTT.

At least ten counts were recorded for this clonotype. CDR3 residues: CASSQGTGDPYEQYF. The CDR3, as DNA: TGTGCCAGCAGCCAAGGGACAGGGGATCCCTACGAGCAGTACTTC. This chain uses TRBV4-2 with TRBJ2-7, with 9 nucleotides matching TRBD1. Germline CDR1 reads LGHNA; CDR2 reads YNFKEQ. V was clipped by 1 base and J by 2 bases; unmatched bases: 3. This CDR3 is built from 15 residues.

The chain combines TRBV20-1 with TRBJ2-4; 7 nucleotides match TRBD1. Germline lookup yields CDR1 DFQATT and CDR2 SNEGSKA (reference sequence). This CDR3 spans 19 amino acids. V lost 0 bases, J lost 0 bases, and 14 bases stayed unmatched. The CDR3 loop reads CSARDGVGTVALAKNIQYF. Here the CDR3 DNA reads TGCAGTGCTAGAGATGGAGTAGGGACAGTTGCCTTAGCCAAAAACATTCAGTACTTC.

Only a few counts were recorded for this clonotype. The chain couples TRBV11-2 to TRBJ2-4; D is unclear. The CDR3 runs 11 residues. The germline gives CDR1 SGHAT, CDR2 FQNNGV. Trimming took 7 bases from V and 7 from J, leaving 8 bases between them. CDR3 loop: CASTGQNIQYF. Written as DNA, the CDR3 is TGTGCCAGCACCGGTCAGAACATTCAGTACTTC.

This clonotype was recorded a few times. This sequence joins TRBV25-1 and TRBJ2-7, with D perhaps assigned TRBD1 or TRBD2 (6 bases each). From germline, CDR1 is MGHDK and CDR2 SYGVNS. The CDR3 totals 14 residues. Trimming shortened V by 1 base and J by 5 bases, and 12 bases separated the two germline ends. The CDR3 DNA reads TGTGCCAGCAGTGAATTAGGAGGGGGTGACGAGCAGTACTTC. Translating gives CASSELGGGDEQYF.

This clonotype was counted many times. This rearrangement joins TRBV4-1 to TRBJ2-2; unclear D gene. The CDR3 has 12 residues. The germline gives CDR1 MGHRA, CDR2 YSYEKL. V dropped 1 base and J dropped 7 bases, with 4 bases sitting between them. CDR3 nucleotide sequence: TGCGCCAGCAGCCAAGCTTTCGGGGAGCTGTTTTTT. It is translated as CASSQAFGELFF.

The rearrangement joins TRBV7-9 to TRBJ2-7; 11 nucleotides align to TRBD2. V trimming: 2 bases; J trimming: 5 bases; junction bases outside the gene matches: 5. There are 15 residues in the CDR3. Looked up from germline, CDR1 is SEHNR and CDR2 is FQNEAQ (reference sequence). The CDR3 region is CASSLNSGGANEQYF. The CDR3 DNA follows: TGTGCCAGCAGCTTAAATAGCGGGGGGGCCAACGAGCAGTACTTC. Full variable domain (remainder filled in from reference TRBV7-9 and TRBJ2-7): DTGVSQNPRHKITKRGQNVTFRCDPISEHNRLYWYRQTLGQGPEFLTYFQNEAQLEKSRLLSDRFSAERPKGSFSTLEIQRTEQGDSAMYLCASSLNSGGANEQYFGPGTRLTVT.

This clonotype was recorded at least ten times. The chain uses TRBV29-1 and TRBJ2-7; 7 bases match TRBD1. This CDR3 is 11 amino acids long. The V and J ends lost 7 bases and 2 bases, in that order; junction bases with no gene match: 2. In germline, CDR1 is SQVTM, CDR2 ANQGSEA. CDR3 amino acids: CSGGQTYEQYF. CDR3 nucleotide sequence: TGCAGCGGGGGACAGACCTACGAGCAGTACTTC.

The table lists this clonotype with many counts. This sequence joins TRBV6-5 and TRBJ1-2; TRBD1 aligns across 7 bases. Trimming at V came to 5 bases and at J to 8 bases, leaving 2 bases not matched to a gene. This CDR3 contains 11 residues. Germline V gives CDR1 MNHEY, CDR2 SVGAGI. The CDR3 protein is CASSQGVGYTF. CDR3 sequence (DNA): TGTGCCAGCAGTCAGGGGGTAGGCTACACCTTC.

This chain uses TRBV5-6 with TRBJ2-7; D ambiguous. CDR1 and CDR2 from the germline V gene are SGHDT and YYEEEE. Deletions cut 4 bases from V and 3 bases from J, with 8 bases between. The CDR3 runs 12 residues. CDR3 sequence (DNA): TGTGCCAGCAGCCGGACCATCTACGAGCAGTACTTC. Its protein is CASSRTIYEQYF.

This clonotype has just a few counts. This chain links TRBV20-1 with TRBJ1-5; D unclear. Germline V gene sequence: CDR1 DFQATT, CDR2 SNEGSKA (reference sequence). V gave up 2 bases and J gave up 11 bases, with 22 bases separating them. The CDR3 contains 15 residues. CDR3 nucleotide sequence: TGCAGTGCTAGATCCCAGTGGTCCGACGATCGGTCCCAGCATTTT. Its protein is CSARSQWSDDRSQHF.

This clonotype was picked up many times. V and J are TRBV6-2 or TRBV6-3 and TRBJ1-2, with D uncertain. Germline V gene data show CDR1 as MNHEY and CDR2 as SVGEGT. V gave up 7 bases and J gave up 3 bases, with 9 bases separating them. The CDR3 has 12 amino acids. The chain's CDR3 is CASTQTDYGYTF. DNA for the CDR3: TGTGCCAGCACACAGACCGACTATGGCTACACCTTC.

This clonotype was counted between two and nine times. In DNA, the CDR3 is TGCGCCAGCAGTCTTCCCGGGACATTCAGCTCCTACGAGCAGTACTTC. It yields the protein CASSLPGTFSSYEQYF. The chain recombines TRBV23-1 with TRBJ2-7, with D perhaps matching TRBD1 (6 bases). TRBV23-1 is an ORF; its function is uncertain. V lost 4 bases and J 0 bases, leaving 16 bases between the germline ends. The length of the CDR3 is 16 residues.

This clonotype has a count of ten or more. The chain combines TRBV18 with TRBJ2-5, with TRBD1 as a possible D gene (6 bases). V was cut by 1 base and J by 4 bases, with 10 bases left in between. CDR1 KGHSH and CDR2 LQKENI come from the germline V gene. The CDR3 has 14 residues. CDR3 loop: CASSPLGGPETQYF. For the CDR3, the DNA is TGTGCCAGCTCACCACTTGGGGGCCCAGAGACCCAGTACTTC.

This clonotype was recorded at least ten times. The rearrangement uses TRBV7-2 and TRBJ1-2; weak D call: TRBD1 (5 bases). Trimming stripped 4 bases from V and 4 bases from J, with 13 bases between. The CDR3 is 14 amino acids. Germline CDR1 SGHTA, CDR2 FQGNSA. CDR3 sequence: CASSYPGVTYGYTF. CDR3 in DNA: TGTGCCAGCAGCTACCCGGGGGTTACCTATGGCTACACCTTC.